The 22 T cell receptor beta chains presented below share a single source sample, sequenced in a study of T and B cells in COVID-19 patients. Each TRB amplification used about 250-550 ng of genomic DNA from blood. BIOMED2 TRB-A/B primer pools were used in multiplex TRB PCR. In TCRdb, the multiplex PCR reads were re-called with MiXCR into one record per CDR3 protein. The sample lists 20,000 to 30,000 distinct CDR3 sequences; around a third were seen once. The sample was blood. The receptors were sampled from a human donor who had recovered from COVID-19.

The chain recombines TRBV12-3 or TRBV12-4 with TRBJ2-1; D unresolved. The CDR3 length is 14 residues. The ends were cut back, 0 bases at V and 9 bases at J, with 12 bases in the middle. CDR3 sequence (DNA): TGTGCCAGCAGTTTAGCGCGAGATCCCGGTGAGCAGTTCTTC. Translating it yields CASSLARDPGEQFF.

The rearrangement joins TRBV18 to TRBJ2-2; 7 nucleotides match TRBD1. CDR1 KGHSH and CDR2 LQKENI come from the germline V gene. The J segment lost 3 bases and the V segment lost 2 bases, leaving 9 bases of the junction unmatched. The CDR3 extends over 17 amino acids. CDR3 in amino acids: CASSPLTGRPDTGELFF. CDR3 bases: TGTGCCAGCTCACCATTGACAGGGCGGCCGGACACCGGGGAGCTGTTTTTT.

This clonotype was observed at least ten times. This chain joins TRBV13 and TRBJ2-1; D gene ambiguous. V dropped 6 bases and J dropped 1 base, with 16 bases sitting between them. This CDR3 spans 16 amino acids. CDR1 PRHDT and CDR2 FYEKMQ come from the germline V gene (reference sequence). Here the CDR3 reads CASSYSRQLSYNEQFF. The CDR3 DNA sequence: TGTGCCAGCAGTTATAGCAGGCAGCTGTCCTACAATGAGCAGTTCTTC.

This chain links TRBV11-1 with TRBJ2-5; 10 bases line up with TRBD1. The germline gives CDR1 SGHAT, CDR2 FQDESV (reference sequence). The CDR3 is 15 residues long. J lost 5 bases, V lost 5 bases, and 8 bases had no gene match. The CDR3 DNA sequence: TGTGCCAGCAGCCCCGGGGACAGGGGTGGCGAGACCCAGTACTTC. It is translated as CASSPGDRGGETQYF. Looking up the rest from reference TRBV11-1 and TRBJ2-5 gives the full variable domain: EAEVAQSPRYKITEKSQAVAFWCDPISGHATLYWYRQILGQGPELLVQFQDESVVDDSQLPKDRFSAERLKGVDSTLKIQPAELGDSAMYLCASSPGDRGGETQYFGPGTRLLVL.

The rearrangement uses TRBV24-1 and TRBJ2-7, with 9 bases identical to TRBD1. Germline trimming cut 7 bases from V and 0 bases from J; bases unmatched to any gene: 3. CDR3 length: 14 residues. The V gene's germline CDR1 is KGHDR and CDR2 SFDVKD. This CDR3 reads CATRRGQGSYEQYF. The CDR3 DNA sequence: TGTGCCACCAGAAGGGGACAGGGCTCCTACGAGCAGTACTTC.

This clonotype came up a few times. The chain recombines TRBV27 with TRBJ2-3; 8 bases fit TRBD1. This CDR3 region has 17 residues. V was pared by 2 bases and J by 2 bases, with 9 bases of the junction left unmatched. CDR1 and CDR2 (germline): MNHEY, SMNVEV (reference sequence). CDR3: CASSLKLGDRPTDTQYF. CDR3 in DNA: TGTGCCAGCAGTTTAAAACTAGGGGACAGGCCCACAGATACGCAGTATTTT.

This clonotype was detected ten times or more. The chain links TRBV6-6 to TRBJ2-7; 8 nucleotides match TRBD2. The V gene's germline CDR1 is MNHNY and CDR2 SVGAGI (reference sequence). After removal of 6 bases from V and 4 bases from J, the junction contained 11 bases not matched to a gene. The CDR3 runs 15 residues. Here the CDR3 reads CASRKGTSFSYEQYF. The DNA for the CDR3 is TGTGCCAGCAGGAAAGGGACTAGTTTTTCATACGAGCAGTACTTC.

CDR3 in DNA: TGTGCCACCTACCCCGTAAATCTAGCGTCAAGCACTGAAGCTTTCTTT. Translating it yields CATYPVNLASSTEAFF. The chain is built from TRBV6-5 and TRBJ1-1; D remains ambiguous. The CDR3 sequence is 16 residues long. The V end was cut by 10 bases, the J end by 4 bases, with 25 bases between. Germline CDR1 reads MNHEY; CDR2 reads SVGAGI.

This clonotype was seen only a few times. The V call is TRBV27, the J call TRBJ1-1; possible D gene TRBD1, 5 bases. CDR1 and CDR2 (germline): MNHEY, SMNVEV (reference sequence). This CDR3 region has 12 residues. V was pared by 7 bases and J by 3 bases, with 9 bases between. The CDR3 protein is CASKDTDTEAFF. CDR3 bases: TGTGCCAGCAAGGACACAGACACTGAAGCTTTCTTT.

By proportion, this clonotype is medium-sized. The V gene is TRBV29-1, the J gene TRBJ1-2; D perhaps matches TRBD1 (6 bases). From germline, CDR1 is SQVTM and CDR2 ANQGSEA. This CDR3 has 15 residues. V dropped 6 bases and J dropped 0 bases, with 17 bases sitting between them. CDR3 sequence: CSVSGQYDTNYGYTF. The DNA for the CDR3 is TGCAGCGTGTCAGGACAGTACGATACTAACTATGGCTACACCTTC.

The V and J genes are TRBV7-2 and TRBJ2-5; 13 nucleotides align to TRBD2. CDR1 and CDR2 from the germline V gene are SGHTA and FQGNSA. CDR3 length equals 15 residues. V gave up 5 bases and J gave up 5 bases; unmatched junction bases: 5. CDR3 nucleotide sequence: TGTGCCAGCAGCCCCGGACTAGCGGGGGTCGAGACCCAGTACTTC. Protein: CASSPGLAGVETQYF.

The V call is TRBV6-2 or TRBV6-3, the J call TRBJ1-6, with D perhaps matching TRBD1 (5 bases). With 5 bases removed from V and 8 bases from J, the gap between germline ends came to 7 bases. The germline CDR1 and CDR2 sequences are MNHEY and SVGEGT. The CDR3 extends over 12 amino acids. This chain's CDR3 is CASSARDSPLHF. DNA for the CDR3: TGTGCCAGCAGTGCCAGGGATTCACCCCTCCACTTT.

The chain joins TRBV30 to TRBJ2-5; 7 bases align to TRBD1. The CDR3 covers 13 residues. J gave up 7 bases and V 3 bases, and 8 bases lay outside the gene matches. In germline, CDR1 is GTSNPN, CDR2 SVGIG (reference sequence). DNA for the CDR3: TGTGCCTGGAGGCCCCGGGACAGCTGGACCCAGTACTTC. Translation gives CAWRPRDSWTQYF.

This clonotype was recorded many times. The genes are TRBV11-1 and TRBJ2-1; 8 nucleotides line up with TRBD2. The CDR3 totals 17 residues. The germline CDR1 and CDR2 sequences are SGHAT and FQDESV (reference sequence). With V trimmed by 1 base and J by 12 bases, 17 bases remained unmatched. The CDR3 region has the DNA TGTGCCAGCAGCTTAGTTGTAGCTAGCGGGCTCTCACTAGTGCAGTTCTTC. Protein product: CASSLVVASGLSLVQFF.

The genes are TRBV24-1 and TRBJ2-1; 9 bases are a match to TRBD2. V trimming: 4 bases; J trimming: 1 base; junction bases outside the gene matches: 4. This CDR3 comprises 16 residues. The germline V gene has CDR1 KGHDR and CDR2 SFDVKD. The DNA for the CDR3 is TGTGCCACCAGTGACTCTAGCGGGAAGTCCTACAATGAGCAGTTCTTC. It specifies CATSDSSGKSYNEQFF.

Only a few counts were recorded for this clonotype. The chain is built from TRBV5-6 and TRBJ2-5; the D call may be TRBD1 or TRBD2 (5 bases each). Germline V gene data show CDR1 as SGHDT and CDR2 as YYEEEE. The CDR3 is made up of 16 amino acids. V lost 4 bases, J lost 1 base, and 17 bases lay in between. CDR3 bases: TGTGCCAGCAGCCAAGGCCCGGGACCCTCCCAAGAGACCCAGTACTTC. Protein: CASSQGPGPSQETQYF.

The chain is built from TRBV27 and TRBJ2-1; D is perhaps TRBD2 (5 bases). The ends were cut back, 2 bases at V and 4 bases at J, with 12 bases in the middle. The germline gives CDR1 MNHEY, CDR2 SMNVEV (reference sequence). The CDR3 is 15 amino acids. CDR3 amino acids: CASSLPGGPYNEQFF. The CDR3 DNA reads TGTGCCAGCAGTTTACCTGGCGGGCCTTACAATGAGCAGTTCTTC.

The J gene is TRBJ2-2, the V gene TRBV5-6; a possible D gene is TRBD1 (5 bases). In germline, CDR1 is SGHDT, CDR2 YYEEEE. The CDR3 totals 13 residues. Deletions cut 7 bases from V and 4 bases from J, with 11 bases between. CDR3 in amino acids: CASGPGPTGELFF. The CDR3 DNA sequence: TGTGCCAGCGGTCCAGGGCCCACCGGGGAGCTGTTTTTT.

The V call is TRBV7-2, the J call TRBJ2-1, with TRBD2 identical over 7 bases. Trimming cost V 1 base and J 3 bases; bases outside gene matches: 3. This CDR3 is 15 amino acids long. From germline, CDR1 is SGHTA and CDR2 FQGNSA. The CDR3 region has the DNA TGTGCCAGCAGCTTAGGTCGGGGGGACTACAATGAGCAGTTCTTC. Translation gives CASSLGRGDYNEQFF.

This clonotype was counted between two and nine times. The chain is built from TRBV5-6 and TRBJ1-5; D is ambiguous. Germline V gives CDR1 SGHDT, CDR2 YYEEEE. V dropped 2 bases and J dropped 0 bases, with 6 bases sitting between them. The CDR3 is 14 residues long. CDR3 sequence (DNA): TGTGCCAGCAGCTTCGATTATAGCAATCAGCCCCAGCATTTT. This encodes CASSFDYSNQPQHF.

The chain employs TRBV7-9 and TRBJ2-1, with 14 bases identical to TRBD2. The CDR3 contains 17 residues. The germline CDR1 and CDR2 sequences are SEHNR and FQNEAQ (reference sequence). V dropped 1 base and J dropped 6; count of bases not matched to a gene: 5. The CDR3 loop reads CASSLGRGLAGVNEQFF. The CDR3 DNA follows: TGTGCCAGCAGCTTAGGTAGGGGACTAGCGGGGGTCAATGAGCAGTTCTTC.

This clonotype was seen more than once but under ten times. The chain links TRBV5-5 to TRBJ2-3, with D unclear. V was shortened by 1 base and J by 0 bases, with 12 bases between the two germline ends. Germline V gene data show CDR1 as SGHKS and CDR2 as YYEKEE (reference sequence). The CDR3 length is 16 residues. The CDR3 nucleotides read TGTGCCAGCAGCTTGTCTGCTTCATTCAGCACAGATACGCAGTATTTT. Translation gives CASSLSASFSTDTQYF.